Listed below are T cell receptor beta chains from one sample, sequenced in a study of regulatory T cells in long-lasting Graves disease. TCRdb used MiXCR to reprocess the multiplex PCR reads, holding one entry per CDR3 protein. The table lists about 420,000 distinct CDR3 sequences, roughly 15% of them singletons. This same sample was also part of a study on T cells in Graves' hyperthyroidism and ophthalmopathy.

The sample consisted of peripheral blood mononuclear cells (PBMCs), taken at new diagnosis, from a patient treated with antithyroid drugs. Receptors were obtained from a woman under 30 with Graves disease. Each CDR3 is given with its conserved first and last residue. D genes are given only for firm matches. Not every row has a clone size; where given, it reads once, few, many or a size class.

many	NA	TRBV27	TRBJ1-1	TGTGCCAGCAGTTTATCAGGCAGGGAGGGCACTGAAGCTTTCTTT	CASSLSGREGTEAFF
many	NA	TRBV7-9	TRBJ2-7	TGTGCCAGCAGCCACAGGGTAGGCGAGCAGTACTTC	CASSHRVGEQYF
few	TRBD1	TRBV9	TRBJ2-1	TGTGCCAGCAGCGCACAGGGGAGATTGGATGAGCAGTTCTTC	CASSAQGRLDEQFF
few	TRBD2	TRBV11-3	TRBJ2-2	TGTGCCAGCAGCCCCCCGGGACTACCAATATCGAACACCGGGGAGCTGTTTTTT	CASSPPGLPISNTGELFF
many	NA	TRBV2	TRBJ2-1	TGTGCCAGCACCGGGGGAAATGAGCAGTTCTTC	CASTGGNEQFF
many	NA	TRBV29-1	TRBJ2-1	TGCAGCGTTGTCAGGGCCGACTCCTACAATGAGCAGTTCTTC	CSVVRADSYNEQFF
few	TRBD1	TRBV19	TRBJ2-7	TGTGCCAGTAGTCCATTCCGGGACAGGGGTTCCTACGAGCAGTACTTC	CASSPFRDRGSYEQYF
many	NA	TRBV6-1	TRBJ1-1	TGTGCCAGCAGTGAGCGAGTGGGAATGAACACTGAAGCTTTCTTT	CASSERVGMNTEAFF
many	TRBD2	TRBV13	TRBJ2-7	TGTGCCAGCAGCTCGGACACTAGCGGCTACGAGCAGTACTTC	CASSSDTSGYEQYF
many	TRBD1	TRBV5-4	TRBJ2-7	TGTGCCAGCAGCTTGTCTTCCGGACAGGGCCCCTACGAGCAGTACTTC	CASSLSSGQGPYEQYF
few	TRBD2	TRBV3-1	TRBJ2-7	TGTGCCAGCAGCCTGACTAGCGGGATTTCCTACGAGCAGTACTTC	CASSLTSGISYEQYF
NA	TRBD2	TRBV15	TRBJ2-5	TGTGCCACCAGCAGGGGACTAGTTGAGACCCAGTACTTC	CATSRGLVETQYF
few	NA	TRBV25-1	TRBJ2-5	TGTGCCAGCAGTGAGGCAGAGGGTCGGGGAGAGACCCAGTACTTC	CASSEAEGRGETQYF
NA	NA	TRBV18	TRBJ1-2	TGTGCCAGCTCACCTCTCAGGGATGGCGGCTACACCTTC	CASSPLRDGGYTF
NA	NA	TRBV27	TRBJ2-5	TGTGCCAGCGGCCTTCTTAGCGGATACCAAGAGACCCAGTACTTC	CASGLLSGYQETQYF
few	NA	TRBV29-1	TRBJ1-3	TGCAGCGTTAGGGCAGGCCTTCACTCTGGAAACACCATATATTTT	CSVRAGLHSGNTIYF
many	NA	TRBV12-3/TRBV12-4	TRBJ1-2	TGTGCCAGCAGTTTAGCGCATAAGGGAAGGTATGGCTACACCTTC	CASSLAHKGRYGYTF
few	NA	TRBV9	TRBJ2-7	TGTGCCAGCAGCGAGGGGGGTGTGGGCGGGACCGCCTACGAGCAGTACTTC	CASSEGGVGGTAYEQYF
few	TRBD1	TRBV30	TRBJ1-2	TGTGCCTGGAGTCGGGGGGGACAGGGGGCTTTCGGCTACACCTTC	CAWSRGGQGAFGYTF
NA	NA	TRBV4-3	TRBJ2-5	TGCGCCAGCAGCCAAGAGTACCAAGAGACCCAGTACTTC	CASSQEYQETQYF
many	NA	TRBV7-3	TRBJ2-7	TGTGCCAGCAGCTTAGTGAAGGGGGGCGAGCAGTACTTC	CASSLVKGGEQYF
many	NA	TRBV7-9	TRBJ2-3	TGTGCCAGCAGCTTAGGAAGTGGCGTCACAGATACGCAGTATTTT	CASSLGSGVTDTQYF
many	TRBD2	TRBV4-2	TRBJ2-7	TGTGCCACCAGCCGGGGGCGGGAGGGCTACGAGCAGTACTTC	CATSRGREGYEQYF